This T cell receptor (beta chain) stems from a study of cytomegalovirus exposure and HLA in healthy donors. The PCR ran on 60 Vbeta and 13 Jbeta primers. Assay: immunoSEQ multiplex PCR; the TCRdb copy retains only in-frame clones and omits some. The data show about 140,000 clones, just over 70% seen once. As to this clone: Its antigen is undetermined.

General observations from the study: In the analysis, some V segments, TRBV6-2 and TRBV6-3 included, were excluded as indistinguishable.

Germline V gene lookup returns CDR1 SEHNR and CDR2 FQNEAQ (reference sequence). CDR3 length equals 15 residues. The germline V and J ends were trimmed by 7 bases and 4 bases, with 17 bases remaining between them. The chain recombines TRBV7-9 with TRBJ2-1; a possible D gene is TRBD2 (6 bases). Specimen: PBMCs. This receptor was taken from a woman in her 30s in good health and CMV-seronegative. The DNA for the CDR3 is TGTGCCAGCACCCGTGGAGGGCCGGGTTACAATGAGCAGTTCTTC. Protein: CASTRGGPGYNEQFF. Filled out from reference TRBV7-9 and TRBJ2-1, the complete variable domain reads DTGVSQNPRHKITKRGQNVTFRCDPISEHNRLYWYRQTLGQGPEFLTYFQNEAQLEKSRLLSDRFSAERPKGSFSTLEIQRTEQGDSAMYLCASTRGGPGYNEQFFGPGTRLTVL.